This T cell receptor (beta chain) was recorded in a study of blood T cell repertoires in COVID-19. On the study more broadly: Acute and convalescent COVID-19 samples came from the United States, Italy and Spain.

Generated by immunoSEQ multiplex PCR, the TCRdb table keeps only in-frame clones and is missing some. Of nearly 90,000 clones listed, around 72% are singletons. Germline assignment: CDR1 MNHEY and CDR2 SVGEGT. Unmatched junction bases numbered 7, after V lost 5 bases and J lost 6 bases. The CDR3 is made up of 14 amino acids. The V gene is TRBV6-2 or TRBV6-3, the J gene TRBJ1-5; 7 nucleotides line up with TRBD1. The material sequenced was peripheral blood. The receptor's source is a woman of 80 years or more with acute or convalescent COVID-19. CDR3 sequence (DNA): TGTGCCAGCAGTCGTACAGGGGTGGCTCAGCCCCAGCATTTT. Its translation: CASSRTGVAQPQHF.